Shown below are 6 T cell receptor beta chains from a single sample sequenced in a study of cytomegalovirus exposure and HLA in healthy donors. PCR was performed using 60 Vbeta and 13 Jbeta primers. The data were produced by immunoSEQ multiplex PCR, yet TCRdb's version contains in-frame clones alone and is incomplete. The data contain 180,000 or so clones, approximately 86% of them singletons. Sequenced input: PBMCs. These receptors originate from a woman in her thirties in good health and CMV-seronegative.

This sequence joins TRBV6-1 and TRBJ2-5, with TRBD1 identical over 7 bases. Germline values: CDR1 MNHNS, CDR2 SASEGT. V was clipped by 1 base and J by 5 bases; unmatched bases: 7. The CDR3 has 15 residues. CDR3 coding DNA: TGTGCCAGCAGTGAAGGAGGGGGCAATTATGAGACCCAGTACTTC. Its translation: CASSEGGGNYETQYF.

The chain carries TRBV15 and TRBJ2-7; D remains ambiguous. The germline V gene has CDR1 LNHNV and CDR2 YYDKDF (reference sequence). Trimming stripped 0 bases from V and 4 bases from J, with 7 bases between. This CDR3 region has 13 residues. The CDR3 DNA follows: TGTGCCACCAGCAGAGATGTGCGATACGAGCAGTACTTC. Translating gives CATSRDVRYEQYF.

This clone occurred once. This chain connects TRBV7-8 to TRBJ2-7; 7 positions match TRBD2. Losses at the gene ends were 4 bases for V and 5 bases for J; bases not matched to a gene: 5. This CDR3 is 13 amino acids long. Germline V gives CDR1 SGHVS, CDR2 FQNEAQ. The CDR3 nucleotides are TGTGCCAGCAGCTGGGGGGGGGTGAACGAGCAGTACTTC. Its translation: CASSWGGVNEQYF.

The genes are TRBV5-1 and TRBJ2-7, with D possibly being TRBD2 (6 bases). Germline CDR1 and CDR2: SGHRS and YFSETQ. V gave up 4 bases and J gave up 4 bases, with 18 bases separating them. The CDR3 is 15 residues long. The CDR3 here is CASSPDGTGGYEQYF. CDR3 bases: TGCGCCAGCAGCCCGGATGGGACTGGAGGTTACGAGCAGTACTTC.

V and J are TRBV7-3 and TRBJ2-7; 9 bases line up with TRBD1. Germline V gives CDR1 SGHTA, CDR2 FQGTGA. The V gene end was trimmed by 4 bases and the J gene end by 5 bases; junction bases not matched to a gene: 3. The CDR3 has 13 amino acids. In DNA, the CDR3 is TGTGCCAGCAGCTCCGGACAGGGGAACGAGCAGTACTTC. It is translated as CASSSGQGNEQYF. The full variable domain, its missing parts supplied by reference TRBV7-3 and TRBJ2-7, is GAGVSQTPSNKVTEKGKYVELRCDPISGHTALYWYRQSLGQGPEFLIYFQGTGAADDSGLPNDRFFAVRPEGSVSTLKIQRTERGDSAVYLCASSSGQGNEQYFGPGTRLTVT.

V usage is TRBV19 and J usage is TRBJ2-1; 8 bases match TRBD2. V lost 6 bases to trimming and J lost 7 bases; unmatched junction nucleotides: 20. CDR3 length: 18 amino acids. CDR1 and CDR2 from the germline V gene are LNHDA and SQIVND (reference sequence). Here the CDR3 reads CASSPLGGTRLFGNEQFF. The CDR3 DNA reads as TGTGCCAGTAGCCCATTAGGTGGGACTAGGTTATTTGGGAATGAGCAGTTCTTC.